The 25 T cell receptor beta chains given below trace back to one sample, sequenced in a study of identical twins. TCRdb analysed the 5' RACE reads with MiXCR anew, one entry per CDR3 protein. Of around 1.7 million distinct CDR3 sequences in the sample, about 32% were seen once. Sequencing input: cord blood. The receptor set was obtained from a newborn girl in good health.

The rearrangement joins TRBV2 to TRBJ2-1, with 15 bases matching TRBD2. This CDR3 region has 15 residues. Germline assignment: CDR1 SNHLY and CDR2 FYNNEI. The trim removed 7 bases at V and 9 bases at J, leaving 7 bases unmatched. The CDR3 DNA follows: TGTGCCAGCACCGGGACTAGCGGGGGGTGGGGTGAGCAGTTCTTC. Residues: CASTGTSGGWGEQFF.

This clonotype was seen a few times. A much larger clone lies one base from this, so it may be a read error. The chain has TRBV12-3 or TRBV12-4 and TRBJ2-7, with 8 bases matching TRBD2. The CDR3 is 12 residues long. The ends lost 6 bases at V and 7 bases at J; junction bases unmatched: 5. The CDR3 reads CASSRTSNEQYF. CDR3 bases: TGTGCCAGCAGCCGGACTAGCAATGAGCAGTACTTC.

The CDR3 sequence: CASSLEKWNTEAFF. CDR3 sequence (DNA): TGTGCCAGCAGCTTAGAGAAATGGAACACTGAAGCTTTCTTT. The chain employs TRBV11-1 and TRBJ1-1; D unclear. V dropped 1 base and J dropped 1 base, with 7 bases sitting between them. Germline CDR1 and CDR2: SGHAT and FQDESV (reference sequence). This CDR3 is built from 14 residues.

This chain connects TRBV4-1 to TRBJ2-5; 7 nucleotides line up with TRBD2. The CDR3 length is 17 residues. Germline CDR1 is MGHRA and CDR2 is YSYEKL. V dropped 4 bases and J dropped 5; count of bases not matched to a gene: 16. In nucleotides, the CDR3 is TGCGCCAGCAGCCCCTCGACCGGCGGGAGTAGGTTGGAGACCCAGTACTTC. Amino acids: CASSPSTGGSRLETQYF.

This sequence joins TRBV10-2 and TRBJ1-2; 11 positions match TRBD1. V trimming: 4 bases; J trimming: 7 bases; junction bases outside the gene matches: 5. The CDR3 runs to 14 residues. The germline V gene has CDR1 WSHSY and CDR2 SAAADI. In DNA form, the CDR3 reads TGCGCCAGCAGTGCTGGGACAGGGGGGTTTGGCTACACCTTC. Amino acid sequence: CASSAGTGGFGYTF.

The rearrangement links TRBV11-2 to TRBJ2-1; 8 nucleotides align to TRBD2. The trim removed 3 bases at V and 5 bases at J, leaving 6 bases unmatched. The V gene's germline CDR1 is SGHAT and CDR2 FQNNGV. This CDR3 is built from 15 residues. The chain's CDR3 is CASSFLSGSHNEQFF. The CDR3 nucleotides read TGTGCCAGCAGCTTTCTCAGCGGGAGTCACAATGAGCAGTTCTTC.

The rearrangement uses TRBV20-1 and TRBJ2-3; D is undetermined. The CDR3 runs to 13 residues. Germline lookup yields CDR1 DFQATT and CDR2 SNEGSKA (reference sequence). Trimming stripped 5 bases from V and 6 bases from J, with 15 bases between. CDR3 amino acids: CSARVPTTDTQYF. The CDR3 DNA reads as TGCAGTGCTCGCGTTCCGACGACGGATACGCAGTATTTT.

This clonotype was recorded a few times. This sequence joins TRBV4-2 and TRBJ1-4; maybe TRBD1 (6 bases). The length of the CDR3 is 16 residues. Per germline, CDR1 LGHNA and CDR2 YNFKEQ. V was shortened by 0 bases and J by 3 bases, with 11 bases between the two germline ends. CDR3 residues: CASSQEGGAANEKLFF. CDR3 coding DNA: TGTGCCAGCAGCCAAGAGGGGGGGGCGGCTAATGAAAAACTGTTTTTT.

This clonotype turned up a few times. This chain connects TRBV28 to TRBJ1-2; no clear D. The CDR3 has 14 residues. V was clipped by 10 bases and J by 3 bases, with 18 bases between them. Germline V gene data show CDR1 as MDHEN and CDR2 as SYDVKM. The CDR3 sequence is CATREPRGYYGYTF. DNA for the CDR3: TGTGCCACCCGAGAACCCCGCGGCTACTATGGCTACACCTTC.

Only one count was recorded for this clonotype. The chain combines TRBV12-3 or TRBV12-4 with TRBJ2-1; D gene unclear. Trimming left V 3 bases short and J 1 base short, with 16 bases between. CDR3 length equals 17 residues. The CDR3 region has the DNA TGTGCCAGCAGTTTCCTCCCGGCCGGTGAGTCCTACAATGAGCAGTTCTTC. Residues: CASSFLPAGESYNEQFF.

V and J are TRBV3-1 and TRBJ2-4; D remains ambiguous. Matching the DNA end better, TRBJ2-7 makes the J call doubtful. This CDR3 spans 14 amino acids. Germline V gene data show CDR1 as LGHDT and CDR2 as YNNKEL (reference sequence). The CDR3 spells CASSQDQGIHEQYF. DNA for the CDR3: TGTGCCAGCAGCCAAGATCAAGGGATCCACGAGCAGTACTTC.

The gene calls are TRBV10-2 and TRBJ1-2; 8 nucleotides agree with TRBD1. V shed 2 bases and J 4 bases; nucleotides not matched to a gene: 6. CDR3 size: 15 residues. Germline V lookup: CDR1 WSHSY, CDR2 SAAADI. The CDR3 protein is CASSEPGQDFYGYTF. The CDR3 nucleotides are TGCGCCAGCAGTGAGCCGGGACAGGATTTCTATGGCTACACCTTC.

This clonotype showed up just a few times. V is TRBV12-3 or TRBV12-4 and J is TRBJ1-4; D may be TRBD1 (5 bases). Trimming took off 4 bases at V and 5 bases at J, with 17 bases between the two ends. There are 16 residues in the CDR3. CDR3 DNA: TGTGCCAGCAGTTCCGCGGGGCATCGCAGAAATGAAAAACTGTTTTTT. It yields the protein CASSSAGHRRNEKLFF.

The chain's CDR3 is CASSPKTGDSYEQYF. The CDR3 DNA reads as TGTGCCAGCAGCCCTAAGACAGGAGATTCCTACGAGCAGTACTTC. The chain uses TRBV9 and TRBJ2-7, with D perhaps TRBD1 (6 bases). Germline V CDR1 and CDR2: SGDLS, YYNGEE. There are 15 residues in the CDR3. V was pared by 4 bases and J by 1 base, with 15 bases between.

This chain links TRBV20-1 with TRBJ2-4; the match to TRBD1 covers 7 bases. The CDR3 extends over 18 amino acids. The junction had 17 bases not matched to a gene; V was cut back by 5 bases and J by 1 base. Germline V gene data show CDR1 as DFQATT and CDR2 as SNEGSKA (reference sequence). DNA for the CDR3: TGCAGTGCTCGAGGACAGGAAAGGGACCTTGTGGCCAAAAACATTCAGTACTTC. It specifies CSARGQERDLVAKNIQYF.

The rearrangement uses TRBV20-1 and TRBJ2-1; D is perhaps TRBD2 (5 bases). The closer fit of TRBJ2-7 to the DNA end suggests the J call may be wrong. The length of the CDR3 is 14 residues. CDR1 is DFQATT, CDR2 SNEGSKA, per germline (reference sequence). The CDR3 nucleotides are TGCAGTGCTGCCCCAAAGCCGGGGTACAATGAGCAGTACTTC. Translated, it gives CSAAPKPGYNEQYF.

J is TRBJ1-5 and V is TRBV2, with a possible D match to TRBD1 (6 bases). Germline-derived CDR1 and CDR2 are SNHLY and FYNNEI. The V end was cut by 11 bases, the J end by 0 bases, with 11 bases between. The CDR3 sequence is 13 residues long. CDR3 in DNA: TGTGCCGGGGGCTATAGTAGCAATCAGCCCCAGCATTTT. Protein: CAGGYSSNQPQHF.

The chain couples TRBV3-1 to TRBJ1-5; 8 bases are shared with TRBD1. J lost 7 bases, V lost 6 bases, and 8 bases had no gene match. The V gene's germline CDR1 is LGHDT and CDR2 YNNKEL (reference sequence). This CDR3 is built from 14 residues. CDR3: CASREQGVGQPQHF. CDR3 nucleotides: TGTGCCAGCAGGGAACAGGGGGTCGGGCAGCCCCAGCATTTT.

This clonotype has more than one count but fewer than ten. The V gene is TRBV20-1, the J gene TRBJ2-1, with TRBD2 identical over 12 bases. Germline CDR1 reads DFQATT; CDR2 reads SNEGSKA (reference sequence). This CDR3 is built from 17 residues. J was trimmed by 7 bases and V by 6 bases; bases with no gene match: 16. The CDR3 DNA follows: TGCAGTGCCCTAAGAACCCTTCGACTAGCGGGAGTGAATGAGCAGTTCTTC. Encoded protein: CSALRTLRLAGVNEQFF.

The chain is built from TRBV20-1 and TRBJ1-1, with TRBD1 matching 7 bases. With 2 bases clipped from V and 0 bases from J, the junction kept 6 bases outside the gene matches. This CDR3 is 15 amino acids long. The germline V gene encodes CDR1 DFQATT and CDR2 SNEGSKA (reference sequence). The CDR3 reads CSARTTGSLNTEAFF. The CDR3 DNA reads TGCAGTGCTAGAACGACAGGGAGCCTGAACACTGAAGCTTTCTTT.

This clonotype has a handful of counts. The CDR3 region is CASSPKRGPYEQYF. The CDR3 DNA is TGTGCCAGCAGTCCCAAGAGGGGGCCCTACGAGCAGTACTTC. The gene calls are TRBV6-5 and TRBJ2-7, with TRBD1 matching 7 bases. With V trimmed by 5 bases and J by 2 bases, 6 bases remained unmatched. The CDR3 is made up of 14 amino acids. Germline V lookup: CDR1 MNHEY, CDR2 SVGAGI.

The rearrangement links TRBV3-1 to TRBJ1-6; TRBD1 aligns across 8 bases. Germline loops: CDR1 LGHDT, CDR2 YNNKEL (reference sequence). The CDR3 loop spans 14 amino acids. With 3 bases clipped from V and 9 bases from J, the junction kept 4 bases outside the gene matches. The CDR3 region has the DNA TGTGCCAGCAGCCAGACAGGGGAGGTTTCACCCCTCCACTTT. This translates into CASSQTGEVSPLHF.

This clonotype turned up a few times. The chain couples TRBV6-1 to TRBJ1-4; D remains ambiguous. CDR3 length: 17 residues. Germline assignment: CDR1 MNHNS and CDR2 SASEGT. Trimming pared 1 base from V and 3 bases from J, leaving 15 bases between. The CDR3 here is CASSEVGSPPPNEKLFF. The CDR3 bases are TGTGCCAGCAGTGAAGTGGGGAGCCCCCCTCCTAATGAAAAACTGTTTTTT.

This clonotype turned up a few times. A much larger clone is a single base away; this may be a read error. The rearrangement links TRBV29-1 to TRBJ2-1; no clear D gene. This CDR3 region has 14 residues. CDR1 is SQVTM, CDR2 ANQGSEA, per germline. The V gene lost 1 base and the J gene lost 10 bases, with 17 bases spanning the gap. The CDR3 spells CSVEALSDGYEQFF. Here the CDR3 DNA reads TGCAGCGTTGAAGCCCTCTCTGACGGCTACGAGCAGTTCTTC.

The CDR3 DNA is TGTGCCAGCAGCGATAACCTCTGGTCAGGGGACGCGGAAAAAAACATTCAGTACTTC. It codes for CASSDNLWSGDAEKNIQYF. The chain carries TRBV9 and TRBJ2-4, with D perhaps matching TRBD1 (6 bases). Germline CDR1 and CDR2: SGDLS and YYNGEE. The CDR3 runs 19 residues. V lost 3 bases and J lost 4, with 26 bases in between.